This T cell receptor (beta chain) was found in a study of T cell changes during pregnancy in multiple sclerosis. Trimming left V 1 base short and J 8 bases short, with 18 bases between. CDR1 and CDR2 (germline): MNHEY, SVGAGI. The CDR3 is 16 residues long. TCRdb keeps only in-frame clones here, not all; method: immunoSEQ multiplex PCR. Of about 99,000 clones listed, around 91% were seen once; the top ten hold about 0.89%. The TCR originated in a female donor with multiple sclerosis, enrolled in a pregnancy study. Sequences were derived from peripheral blood, sampled after pregnancy. The rearrangement uses TRBV6-5 and TRBJ2-1, with a weak D call TRBD1 (6 bases). The CDR3 loop is CASSYYTGYPRYEQFF. DNA for the CDR3: TGTGCCAGCAGTTACTACACAGGGTATCCACGCTATGAGCAGTTCTTC.